One and the same sample provided the 5 T cell receptor beta chains below, sequenced in a study of cytomegalovirus exposure and HLA in healthy donors. The PCR used 60 Vbeta and 13 Jbeta primers. Some clones are missing from TCRdb's copy, which holds only in-frame ones; the method was immunoSEQ multiplex PCR. The sample carries about 59,000 clones, roughly 84% recorded once. Input material: PBMCs. The receptors were sampled from a human donor in good health.

The chain combines TRBV6-5 with TRBJ1-1; tentative D call: TRBD1 (5 bases). This CDR3 has 14 amino acids. The V and J ends lost 7 bases and 3 bases respectively, with 15 bases between them. The germline gives CDR1 MNHEY, CDR2 SVGAGI. The CDR3 here is CASTTPGIYTEAFF. CDR3 sequence (DNA): TGTGCCAGCACGACCCCAGGGATTTACACTGAAGCTTTCTTT.

The gene calls are TRBV21-1 and TRBJ2-7; TRBD1, as called in the table, went unchecked against the DNA. TRBV21-1 is noted as a pseudogene. The CDR3 is made up of 13 amino acids. The CDR3 sequence is CASSASSDRGQYF. CDR3 sequence (DNA): TGTGCCAGCAGCGCAAGTTCAGACAGGGGCCAGTACTTC.

The rearrangement uses TRBV21-1 and TRBJ2-3; TRBD1 is the table's D call and was not checked against the DNA. TRBV21-1 has pseudogene status. The CDR3 contains 21 residues. The CDR3 loop is CASSKVTSNRTGTGIKDTQYF. As DNA, the CDR3 is TGTGCCAGCAGCAAAGTTACCTCGAACCGTACCGGGACAGGGATAAAAGATACGCAGTATTTT.

This chain uses TRBV6-5 with TRBJ2-1, with 10 bases matching TRBD2. Germline CDR1 and CDR2: MNHEY and SVGAGI. Trimming cost V 5 bases and J 9 bases; bases outside gene matches: 7. The CDR3 is 14 amino acids. As DNA, the CDR3 is TGTGCCAGCAGTACTCTAGCGGGAGAGGTTGAGCAGTTCTTC. Its protein is CASSTLAGEVEQFF.

The chain couples TRBV5-4 to TRBJ2-3; no reliable D call. V lost 0 bases to trimming and J lost 0 bases, with 5 bases between them. CDR3 size: 14 residues. Germline V gene sequence: CDR1 SGHNT, CDR2 YYREEE (reference sequence). The CDR3, as DNA: TGTGCCAGCAGCTTGGCCAGTAGCACAGATACGCAGTATTTT. As protein: CASSLASSTDTQYF. The complete variable domain, with remaining parts taken from reference TRBV5-4 and TRBJ2-3, reads ETGVTQSPTHLIKTRGQQVTLRCSSQSGHNTVSWYQQALGQGPQFIFQYYREEENGRGNFPPRFSGLQFPNYSSELNVNALELDDSALYLCASSLASSTDTQYFGPGTRLTVL.